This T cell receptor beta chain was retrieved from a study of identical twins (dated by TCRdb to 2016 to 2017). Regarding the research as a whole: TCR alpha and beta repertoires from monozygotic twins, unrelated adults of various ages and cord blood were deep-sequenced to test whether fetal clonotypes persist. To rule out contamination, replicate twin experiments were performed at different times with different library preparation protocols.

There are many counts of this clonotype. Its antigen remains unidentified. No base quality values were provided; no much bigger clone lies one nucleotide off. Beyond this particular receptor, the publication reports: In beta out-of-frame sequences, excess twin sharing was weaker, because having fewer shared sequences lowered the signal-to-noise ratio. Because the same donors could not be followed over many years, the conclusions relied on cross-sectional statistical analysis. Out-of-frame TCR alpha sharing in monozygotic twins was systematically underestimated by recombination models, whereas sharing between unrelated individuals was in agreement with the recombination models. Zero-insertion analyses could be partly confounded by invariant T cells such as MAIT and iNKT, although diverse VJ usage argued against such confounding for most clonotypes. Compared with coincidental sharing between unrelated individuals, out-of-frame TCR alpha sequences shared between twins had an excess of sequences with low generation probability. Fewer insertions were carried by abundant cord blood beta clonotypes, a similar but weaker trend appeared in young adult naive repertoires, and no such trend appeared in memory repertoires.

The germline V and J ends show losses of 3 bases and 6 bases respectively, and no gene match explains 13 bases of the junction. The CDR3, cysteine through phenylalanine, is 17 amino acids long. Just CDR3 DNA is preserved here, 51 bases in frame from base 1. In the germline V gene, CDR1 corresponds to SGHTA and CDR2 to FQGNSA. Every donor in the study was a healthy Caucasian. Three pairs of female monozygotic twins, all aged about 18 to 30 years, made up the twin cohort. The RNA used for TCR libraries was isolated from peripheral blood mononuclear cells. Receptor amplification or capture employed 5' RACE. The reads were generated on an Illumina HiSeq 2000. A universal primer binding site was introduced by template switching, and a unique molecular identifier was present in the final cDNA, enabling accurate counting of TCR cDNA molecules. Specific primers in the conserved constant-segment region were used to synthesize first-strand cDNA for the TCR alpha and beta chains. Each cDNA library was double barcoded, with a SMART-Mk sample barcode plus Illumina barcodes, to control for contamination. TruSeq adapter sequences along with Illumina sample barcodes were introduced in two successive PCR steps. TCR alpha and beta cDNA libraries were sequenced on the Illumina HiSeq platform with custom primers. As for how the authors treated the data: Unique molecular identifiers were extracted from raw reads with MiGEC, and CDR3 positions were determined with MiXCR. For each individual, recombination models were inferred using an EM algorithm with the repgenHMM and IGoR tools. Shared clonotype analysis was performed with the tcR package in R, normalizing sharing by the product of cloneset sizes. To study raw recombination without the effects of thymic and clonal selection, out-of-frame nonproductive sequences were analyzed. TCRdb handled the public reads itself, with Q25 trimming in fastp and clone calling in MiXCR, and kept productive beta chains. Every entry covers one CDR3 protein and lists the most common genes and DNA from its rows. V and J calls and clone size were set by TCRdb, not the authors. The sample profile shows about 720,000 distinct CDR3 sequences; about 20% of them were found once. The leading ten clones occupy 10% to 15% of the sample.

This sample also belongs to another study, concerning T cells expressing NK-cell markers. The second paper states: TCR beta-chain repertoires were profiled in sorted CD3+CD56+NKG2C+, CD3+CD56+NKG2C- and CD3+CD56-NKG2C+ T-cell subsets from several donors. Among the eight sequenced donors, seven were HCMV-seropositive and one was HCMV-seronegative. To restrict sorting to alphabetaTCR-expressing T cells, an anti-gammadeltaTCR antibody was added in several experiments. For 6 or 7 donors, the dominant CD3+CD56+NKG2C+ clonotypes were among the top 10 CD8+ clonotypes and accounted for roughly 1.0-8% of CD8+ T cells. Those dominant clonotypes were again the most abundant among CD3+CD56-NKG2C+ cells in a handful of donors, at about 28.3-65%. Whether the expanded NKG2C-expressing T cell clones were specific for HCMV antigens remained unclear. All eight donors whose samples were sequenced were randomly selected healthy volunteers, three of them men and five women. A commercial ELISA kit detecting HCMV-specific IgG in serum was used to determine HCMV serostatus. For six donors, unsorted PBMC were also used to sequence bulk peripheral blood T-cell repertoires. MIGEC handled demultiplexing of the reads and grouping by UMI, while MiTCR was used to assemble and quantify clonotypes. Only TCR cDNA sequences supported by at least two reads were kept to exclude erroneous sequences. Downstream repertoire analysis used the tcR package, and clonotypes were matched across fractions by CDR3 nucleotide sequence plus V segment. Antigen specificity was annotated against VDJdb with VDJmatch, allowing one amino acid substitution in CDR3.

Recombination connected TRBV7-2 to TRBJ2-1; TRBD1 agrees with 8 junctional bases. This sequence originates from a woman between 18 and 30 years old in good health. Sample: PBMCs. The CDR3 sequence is CASSFRPTGEVFNEQFF. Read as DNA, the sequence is TGTGCCAGCAGCTTCCGCCCGACAGGGGAGGTTTTCAATGAGCAGTTCTTC.